Presented here are 30 T cell receptor beta chains from one specimen sequenced in a study of neoadjuvant anti-PD-1 for oral cavity cancer. Measured with immunoSEQ multiplex PCR; TCRdb has only the in-frame clones, and not every one. The data contain approximately 15,000 clones, 55% to 80% of them seen just once; the ten biggest clones take up 2.2%. Sequenced here: PBMCs, sampled before nivolumab (anti-PD-1) treatment. These receptors were collected from a person aged 35-79 years with oral cavity squamous cell carcinoma.

This clone was counted between two and nine times. This chain joins TRBV28 and TRBJ1-1; 11 bases align to TRBD1. The CDR3 is 18 amino acids. Per germline, CDR1 MDHEN and CDR2 SYDVKM. Trimming removed 4 bases from V and 1 base from J; junction bases left unmatched: 11. The CDR3, as DNA: TGTGCCAGCAGTTCCCCGGGACAGGGGGGGAAACGGAACACTGAAGCTTTCTTT. Residues: CASSSPGQGGKRNTEAFF.

This clone was picked up a small number of times. The CDR3 DNA sequence: TGTGCCAGCAGCCAAGACTACAGGGGCGCAAATACGGATACGCAGTATTTT. Its protein product is CASSQDYRGANTDTQYF. V and J are TRBV14 and TRBJ2-3, with TRBD1 matching 7 bases. The CDR3 contains 17 residues. Germline-derived CDR1 and CDR2 are SGHDN and FVKESK. V shed 0 bases and J 6 bases; nucleotides not matched to a gene: 12.

This chain links TRBV20-1 with TRBJ1-5; no definite D call. Germline assignment: CDR1 DFQATT and CDR2 SNEGSKA (reference sequence). With 3 bases removed from V and 12 bases from J, the gap between germline ends came to 12 bases. This CDR3 contains 11 residues. CDR3 nucleotide sequence: TGCAGTGCTAGCGAAACCGGACTCCAGCATTTT. Translating it yields CSASETGLQHF.

The chain links TRBV7-8 to TRBJ1-2, with D hard to call. The CDR3 is 17 amino acids. V was trimmed by 1 base and J by 0 bases, leaving 15 bases between them. Germline V gene sequence: CDR1 SGHVS, CDR2 FQNEAQ. This chain's CDR3 is CASSLVAFGHANYGYTF. As DNA, the CDR3 is TGTGCCAGCAGCTTAGTGGCTTTTGGGCACGCTAACTATGGCTACACCTTC.

The chain couples TRBV9 to TRBJ2-3; 8 bases agree with TRBD2. Germline V CDR1 and CDR2: SGDLS, YYNGEE. V lost 2 bases and J lost 2; bases outside the gene matches: 10. This CDR3 is built from 17 residues. The CDR3 DNA reads TGTGCCAGCAGCGTCGGAGCGGGGGCCTCCTCCACAGATACGCAGTATTTT. It specifies CASSVGAGASSTDTQYF.

The chain links TRBV5-1 to TRBJ1-2; 8 nucleotides align to TRBD1. V lost 4 bases, J lost 4 bases, and 6 bases stayed unmatched. The CDR3 extends over 14 amino acids. CDR1 SGHRS and CDR2 YFSETQ come from the germline V gene. CDR3 nucleotides: TGCGCCAGCAGCCGGGACAGGAGTACCTATGGCTACACCTTC. Its protein is CASSRDRSTYGYTF.

The CDR3 DNA reads as TGTGCCAGCAGCTTAAGCCCTCCGAGGGGAGAGACCCAGTACTTC. This codes for CASSLSPPRGETQYF. V and J are TRBV7-9 and TRBJ2-5; either TRBD1 or TRBD2 may supply D (5 bases each). The CDR3 is made up of 15 amino acids. Germline V lookup: CDR1 SEHNR, CDR2 FQNEAQ (reference sequence). Trimming took 2 bases from V and 4 from J, leaving 14 bases between them.

The V and J genes are TRBV5-1 and TRBJ2-1, with TRBD2 matching over 8 bases. The V segment lost 0 bases and the J segment 2 bases; nucleotides outside the gene matches: 4. Germline CDR1 and CDR2: SGHRS and YFSETQ. The CDR3 has 16 residues. In DNA, the CDR3 is TGCGCCAGCAGCTTGGTAGCGGGATTCACCTACAATGAGCAGTTCTTC. Translated: CASSLVAGFTYNEQFF.

Only a few counts were recorded for this clone. J is TRBJ1-2 and V is TRBV2; D not certain. The CDR3 length is 15 residues. The V gene's germline CDR1 is SNHLY and CDR2 FYNNEI. With 5 bases removed from V and 0 bases from J, the gap between germline ends came to 13 bases. The CDR3 region is CASSKWASSNYGYTF. In DNA, the CDR3 is TGTGCCAGCAGTAAATGGGCAAGCTCTAACTATGGCTACACCTTC.

The chain uses TRBV10-3 and TRBJ1-4, with 7 bases that match TRBD1. The CDR3 has 11 residues. V shed 10 bases, J shed 5 bases, and the junction held 1 base outside the gene matches. CDR1 and CDR2 (germline): ENHRY, SYGVKD. The CDR3 loop reads CATGQNEKLFF. In nucleotides, the CDR3 is TGTGCCACGGGACAGAATGAAAAACTGTTTTTT.

The sample holds a few counts of this clone. This chain uses TRBV25-1 with TRBJ1-5, with unresolved D. The CDR3 length is 12 residues. The V gene's germline CDR1 is MGHDK and CDR2 SYGVNS. V lost 4 bases to trimming and J lost 4 bases, with 5 bases between them. As DNA, the CDR3 is TGTGCCAGCAGTGTGGGAAATCAGCCCCAGCATTTT. Its translation: CASSVGNQPQHF.

This clone was seen once. This rearrangement joins TRBV10-2 to TRBJ2-3; tentatively, D is TRBD2 (7 bases). CDR1 is WSHSY, CDR2 SAAADI, per germline. Trimming pared 3 bases from V and 4 bases from J, leaving 17 bases between. This CDR3 has 16 amino acids. The CDR3 loop is CASSDLVRGGPDTQYF. CDR3 coding DNA: TGCGCCAGCAGTGACTTGGTGAGGGGGGGTCCAGATACGCAGTATTTT.

The chain recombines TRBV7-3 with TRBJ2-5; TRBD1 agrees at 12 bases. The germline V gene encodes CDR1 SGHTA and CDR2 FQGTGA. Trimming at V came to 4 bases and at J to 5 bases, leaving 5 bases not matched to a gene. The CDR3 length is 15 residues. CDR3 region: CASSYGTGGHETQYF. CDR3 in DNA: TGTGCCAGCAGCTACGGGACAGGGGGCCATGAGACCCAGTACTTC.

This clone came up a few times. The V and J genes are TRBV2 and TRBJ1-5; D uncertain. V was pared by 1 base and J by 0 bases, with 7 bases between. Germline V gene lookup returns CDR1 SNHLY and CDR2 FYNNEI. This CDR3 has 15 amino acids. CDR3 loop: CASSEGWHSNQPQHF. CDR3 in DNA: TGTGCCAGCAGTGAAGGGTGGCATAGCAATCAGCCCCAGCATTTT. Variable domain in full (rest from reference TRBV2 and TRBJ1-5): EPEVTQTPSHQVTQMGQEVILRCVPISNHLYFYWYRQILGQKVEFLVSFYNNEISEKSEIFDDQFSVERPDGSNFTLKIRSTKLEDSAMYFCASSEGWHSNQPQHFGDGTRLSIL.

This clone occurred a few times. The chain employs TRBV11-1 and TRBJ2-7, with D hard to call. CDR3 length: 12 amino acids. The V end lost 5 bases, the J end lost 3 bases, and 8 bases lay between the germline ends. Per germline, CDR1 SGHAT and CDR2 FQDESV (reference sequence). This CDR3 reads CASSPARYEQYF. As DNA, the CDR3 is TGTGCCAGCAGCCCCGCACGCTACGAGCAGTACTTC.

J is TRBJ2-2 and V is TRBV11-2; possibly TRBD2 for D (6 bases). V lost 5 bases to trimming and J lost 8 bases, with 15 bases between them. Germline V gene data show CDR1 as SGHAT and CDR2 as FQNNGV. The CDR3 spans 14 residues. The CDR3 reads CASSLTSRVGELFF. Written as DNA, the CDR3 is TGTGCCAGCAGCCTGACTAGTAGGGTTGGGGAGCTGTTTTTT.

This chain connects TRBV25-1 to TRBJ1-1; D unresolved. V shed 6 bases and J shed 0 bases, with 11 bases lying between them. Germline CDR1 and CDR2: MGHDK and SYGVNS. This CDR3 is 14 amino acids long. CDR3 in amino acids: CASSPPTVNTEAFF. The CDR3 region has the DNA TGTGCCAGCAGCCCCCCCACAGTGAACACTGAAGCTTTCTTT.

This clone was counted only a few times. J is TRBJ2-1 and V is TRBV27; 13 nucleotides align to TRBD2. This CDR3 spans 15 amino acids. With 7 bases clipped from V and 4 bases from J, the junction kept 4 bases outside the gene matches. Germline values: CDR1 MNHEY, CDR2 SMNVEV (reference sequence). The CDR3 nucleotides read TGTGCCAGCACCCCACTAGCGGGAGGGTACAATGAGCAGTTCTTC. It translates to CASTPLAGGYNEQFF.

This chain uses TRBV5-6 with TRBJ2-7; perhaps D is TRBD1 or TRBD2 (7 bases each). The germline V and J ends were trimmed by 4 bases and 4 bases, with 18 bases remaining between them. In germline, CDR1 is SGHDT, CDR2 YYEEEE. The CDR3 is 15 amino acids. The CDR3 loop is CASSPWGGGTYEQYF. CDR3 coding DNA: TGTGCCAGCAGCCCTTGGGGAGGGGGCACTTACGAGCAGTACTTC.

The chain recombines TRBV9 with TRBJ2-2, with 7 positions matching TRBD2. Germline CDR1 SGDLS, CDR2 YYNGEE. The trim removed 0 bases at V and 6 bases at J, leaving 2 bases unmatched. The CDR3 is made up of 14 amino acids. CDR3 nucleotide sequence: TGTGCCAGCAGCGTAGGACTAGCCTCCGGGGAGCTGTTTTTT. Translated, it gives CASSVGLASGELFF.

In this sample, this clone turned up a few times. The V call is TRBV27, the J call TRBJ2-1, with D perhaps given as TRBD1 or TRBD2 (5 bases each). The V end was cut by 5 bases, the J end by 1 base, with 15 bases between. Germline lookup yields CDR1 MNHEY and CDR2 SMNVEV (reference sequence). CDR3 size: 16 residues. The CDR3 DNA is TGTGCCAGCAGTACCCGGCTGGGGGTATCCTACAATGAGCAGTTCTTC. This translates into CASSTRLGVSYNEQFF.

The rearrangement links TRBV5-1 to TRBJ1-6, with 10 bases that match TRBD1. This CDR3 is built from 18 residues. Losses at the gene ends were 2 bases for V and 5 bases for J; bases not matched to a gene: 10. Per the germline V gene, CDR1 is SGHRS and CDR2 is YFSETQ. CDR3 amino acids: CASSLQYRDRGNNSPLHF. The CDR3 DNA follows: TGCGCCAGCAGCTTACAATACCGGGACAGGGGAAATAATTCACCCCTCCACTTT.

The chain recombines TRBV6-1 with TRBJ2-4; D is undetermined. Germline V gene data show CDR1 as MNHNS and CDR2 as SASEGT. The CDR3 spans 16 residues. Trimming shortened V by 1 base and J by 6 bases, and 16 bases separated the two germline ends. The DNA for the CDR3 is TGTGCCAGCAGTGAAGAAATATTCGGTCTTCCAAACATTCAGTACTTC. Translated: CASSEEIFGLPNIQYF.

This clone was seen a few times. The chain uses TRBV6-1 and TRBJ2-2; 8 nucleotides line up with TRBD2. Germline CDR1 is MNHNS and CDR2 is SASEGT. The CDR3 is made up of 15 amino acids. After removal of 3 bases from V and 4 bases from J, the junction contained 4 bases not matched to a gene. The CDR3 loop reads CASSEGLGTTGELFF. In DNA form, the CDR3 reads TGTGCCAGCAGTGAGGGACTAGGAACCACCGGGGAGCTGTTTTTT.

This rearrangement joins TRBV6-1 to TRBJ1-1; TRBD1 matches at 8 bases. This CDR3 region has 15 residues. Germline values: CDR1 MNHNS, CDR2 SASEGT. Germline trimming cut 6 bases from V and 1 base from J; bases unmatched to any gene: 7. For the CDR3, the DNA is TGTGCCAGCAGGCCCTACAGGGGGTCGAACACTGAAGCTTTCTTT. This codes for CASRPYRGSNTEAFF.

This clone is a singleton in its sample. This chain uses TRBV30 with TRBJ2-2; possible D gene TRBD1, 6 bases. The CDR3 sequence is 15 residues long. Trimming cost V 1 base and J 0 bases, with 9 bases left between them. In germline, CDR1 is GTSNPN, CDR2 SVGIG (reference sequence). The CDR3 nucleotides read TGTGCCTGGAGTGCCGGGACAACGAACACCGGGGAGCTGTTTTTT. Its translation is CAWSAGTTNTGELFF. The complete variable domain, with remaining parts taken from reference TRBV30 and TRBJ2-2, reads SQTIHQWPATLVQPVGSPLSLECTVEGTSNPNLYWYRQAAGRGLQLLFYSVGIGQISSEVPQNLSASRPQDRQFILSSKKLLLSDSGFYLCAWSAGTTNTGELFFGEGSRLTVL.

The chain uses TRBV28 and TRBJ1-4; no firm D call. Germline CDR1 and CDR2: MDHEN and SYDVKM. Trimming left V 5 bases short and J 8 bases short, with 21 bases between. The CDR3 spans 16 residues. The CDR3 DNA reads as TGTGCCAGCAGTCAAGGAGGAGGCGGGCAAAAAGAAAAACTGTTTTTT. Amino acids: CASSQGGGGQKEKLFF.

The chain links TRBV2 to TRBJ2-1; 12 nucleotides align to TRBD2. Per germline, CDR1 SNHLY and CDR2 FYNNEI. The CDR3 has 15 amino acids. V lost 6 bases, J lost 5 bases, and 5 bases stayed unmatched. DNA of the CDR3: TGTGCCAGCAGACGGCTAGCGGGAGGGGACAATGAGCAGTTCTTC. This codes for CASRRLAGGDNEQFF.

CDR3 residues: CAISASPGQGLLEQYF. For the CDR3, the DNA is TGTGCCATCAGTGCTTCTCCGGGACAGGGCCTGCTCGAGCAGTACTTC. This chain uses TRBV10-3 with TRBJ2-7, with 9 bases aligning to TRBD1. The CDR3 runs to 16 residues. Germline CDR1 and CDR2: ENHRY and SYGVKD. The J segment lost 6 bases and the V segment lost 4 bases, leaving 13 bases of the junction unmatched.

The V gene is TRBV19, the J gene TRBJ1-1, with a possible D match to TRBD1 (6 bases). Germline-derived CDR1 and CDR2 are LNHDA and SQIVND (reference sequence). The CDR3 totals 15 residues. Trimming pared 6 bases from V and 0 bases from J, leaving 14 bases between. CDR3 protein: CASSRVDRMNTEAFF. The CDR3 DNA is TGTGCCAGTAGCAGGGTCGACAGGATGAACACTGAAGCTTTCTTT.